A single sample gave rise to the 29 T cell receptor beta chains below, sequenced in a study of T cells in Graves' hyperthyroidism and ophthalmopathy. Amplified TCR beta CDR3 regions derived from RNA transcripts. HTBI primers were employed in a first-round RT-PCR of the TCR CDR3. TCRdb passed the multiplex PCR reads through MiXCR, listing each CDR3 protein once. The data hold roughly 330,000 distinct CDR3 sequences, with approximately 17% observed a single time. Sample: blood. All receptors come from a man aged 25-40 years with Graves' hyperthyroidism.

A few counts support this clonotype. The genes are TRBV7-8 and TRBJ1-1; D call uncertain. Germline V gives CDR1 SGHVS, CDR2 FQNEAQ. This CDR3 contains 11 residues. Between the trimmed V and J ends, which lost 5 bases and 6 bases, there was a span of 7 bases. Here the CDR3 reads CASSPPAEAFF. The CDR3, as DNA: TGTGCCAGCAGCCCCCCCGCTGAAGCTTTCTTT.

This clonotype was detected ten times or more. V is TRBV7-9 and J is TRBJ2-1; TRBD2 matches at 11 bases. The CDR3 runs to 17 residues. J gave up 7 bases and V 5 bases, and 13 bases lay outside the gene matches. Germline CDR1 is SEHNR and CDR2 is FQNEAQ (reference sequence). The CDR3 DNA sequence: TGTGCCAGCAGCCGGGACTTAGCGGGAGGGCCGGAAAATGAGCAGTTCTTC. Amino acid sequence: CASSRDLAGGPENEQFF.

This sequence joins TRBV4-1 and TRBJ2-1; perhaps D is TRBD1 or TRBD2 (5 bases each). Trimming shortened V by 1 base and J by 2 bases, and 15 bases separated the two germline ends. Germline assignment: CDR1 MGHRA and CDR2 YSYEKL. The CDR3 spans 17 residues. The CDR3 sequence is CASSQVRGGLAYNEQFF. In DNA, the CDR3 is TGCGCCAGCAGCCAAGTTAGGGGCGGGCTAGCCTACAATGAGCAGTTCTTC.

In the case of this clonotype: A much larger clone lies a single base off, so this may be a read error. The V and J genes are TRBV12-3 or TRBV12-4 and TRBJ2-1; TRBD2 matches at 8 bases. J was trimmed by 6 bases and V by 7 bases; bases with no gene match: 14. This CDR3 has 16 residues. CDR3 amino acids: CASTIIGGRPFNEQFF. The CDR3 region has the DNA TGTGCCAGCACCATTATCGGCGGGAGGCCCTTCAATGAGCAGTTCTTC.

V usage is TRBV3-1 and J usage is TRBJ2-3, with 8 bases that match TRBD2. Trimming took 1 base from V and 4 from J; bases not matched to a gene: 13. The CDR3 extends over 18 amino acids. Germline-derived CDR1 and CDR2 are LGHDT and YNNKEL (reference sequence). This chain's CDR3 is CASSQAVGAGGRPDTQYF. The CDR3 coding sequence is TGTGCCAGCAGCCAAGCTGTGGGGGCGGGGGGACGGCCAGATACGCAGTATTTT.

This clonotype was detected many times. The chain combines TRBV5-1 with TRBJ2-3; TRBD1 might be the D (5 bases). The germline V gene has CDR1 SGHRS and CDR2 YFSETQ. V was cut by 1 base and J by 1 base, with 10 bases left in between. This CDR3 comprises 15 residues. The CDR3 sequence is CASSLTGVGTDTQYF. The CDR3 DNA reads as TGCGCCAGCAGCTTGACAGGCGTGGGCACAGATACGCAGTATTTT.

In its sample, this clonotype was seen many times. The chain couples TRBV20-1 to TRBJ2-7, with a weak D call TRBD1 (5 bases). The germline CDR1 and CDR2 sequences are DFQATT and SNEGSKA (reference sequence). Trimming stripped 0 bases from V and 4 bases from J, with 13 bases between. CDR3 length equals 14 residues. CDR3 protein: CSARDPARGYEQYF. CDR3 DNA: TGCAGTGCTAGAGATCCGGCTAGGGGTTACGAGCAGTACTTC.

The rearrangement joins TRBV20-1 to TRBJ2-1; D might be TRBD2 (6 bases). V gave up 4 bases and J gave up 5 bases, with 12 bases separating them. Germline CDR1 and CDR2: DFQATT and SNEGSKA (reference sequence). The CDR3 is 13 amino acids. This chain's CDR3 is CSATTGEHNEQFF. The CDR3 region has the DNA TGCAGTGCTACGACGGGAGAACACAATGAGCAGTTCTTC.

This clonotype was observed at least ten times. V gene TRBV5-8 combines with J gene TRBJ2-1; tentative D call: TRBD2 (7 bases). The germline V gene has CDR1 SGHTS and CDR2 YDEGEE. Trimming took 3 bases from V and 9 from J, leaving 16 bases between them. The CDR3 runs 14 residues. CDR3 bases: TGTGCCAGCAGCTCCCATGGGGGGGCCGCTGAGCAGTTCTTC. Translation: CASSSHGGAAEQFF.

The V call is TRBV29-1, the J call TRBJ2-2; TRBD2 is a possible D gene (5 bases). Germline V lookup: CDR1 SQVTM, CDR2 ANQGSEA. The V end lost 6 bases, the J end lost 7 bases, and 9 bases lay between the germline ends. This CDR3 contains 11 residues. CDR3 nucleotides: TGCAGCGTGCAAGAGGGCGGGGAGCTGTTTTTT. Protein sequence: CSVQEGGELFF.

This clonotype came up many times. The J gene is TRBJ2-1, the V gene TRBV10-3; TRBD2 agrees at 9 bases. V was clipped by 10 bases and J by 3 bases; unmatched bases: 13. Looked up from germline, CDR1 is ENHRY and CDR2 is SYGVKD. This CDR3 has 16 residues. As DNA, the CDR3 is TGTGCCAGTTCTAGGGGCGGGAGGGTTTTCTACAATGAGCAGTTCTTC. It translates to CASSRGGRVFYNEQFF.

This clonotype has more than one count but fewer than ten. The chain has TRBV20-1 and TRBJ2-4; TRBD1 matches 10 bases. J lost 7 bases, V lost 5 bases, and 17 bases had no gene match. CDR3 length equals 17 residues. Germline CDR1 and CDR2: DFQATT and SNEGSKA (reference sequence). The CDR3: CSAGGTGERGYFNIQYF. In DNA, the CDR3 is TGCAGTGCTGGCGGGACAGGGGAGAGGGGCTACTTTAACATTCAGTACTTC.

CDR3 residues: CASSSRGQGSSQPQHF. Here the CDR3 DNA reads TGTGCCAGCAGCTCCCGGGGACAGGGTAGTAGTCAGCCCCAGCATTTT. This chain uses TRBV6-1 with TRBJ1-5, with 9 bases matching TRBD1. CDR3 length: 16 amino acids. The V gene end was trimmed by 6 bases and the J gene end by 6 bases; junction bases not matched to a gene: 12. CDR1 and CDR2 from the germline V gene are MNHNS and SASEGT.

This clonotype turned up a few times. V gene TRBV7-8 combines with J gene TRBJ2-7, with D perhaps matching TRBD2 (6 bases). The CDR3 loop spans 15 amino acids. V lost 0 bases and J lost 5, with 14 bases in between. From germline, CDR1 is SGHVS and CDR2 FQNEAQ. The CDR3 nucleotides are TGTGCCAGCAGCTTAGCAGGGACTCTCGCCCACGAGCAGTACTTC. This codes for CASSLAGTLAHEQYF.

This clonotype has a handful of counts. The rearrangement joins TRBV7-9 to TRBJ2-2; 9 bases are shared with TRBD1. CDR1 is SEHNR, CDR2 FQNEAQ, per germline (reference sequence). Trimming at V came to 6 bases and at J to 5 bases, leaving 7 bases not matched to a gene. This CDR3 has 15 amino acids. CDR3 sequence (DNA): TGTGCCAGCAGACGGTTGACAGGGGGAACCGGGGAGCTGTTTTTT. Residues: CASRRLTGGTGELFF.

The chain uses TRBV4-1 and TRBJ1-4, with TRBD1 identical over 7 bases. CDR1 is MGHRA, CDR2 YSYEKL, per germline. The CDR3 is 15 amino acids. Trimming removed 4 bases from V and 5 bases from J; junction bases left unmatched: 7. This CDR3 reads CASSLSPGQNEKLFF. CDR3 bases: TGCGCCAGCAGCCTATCCCCGGGACAGAATGAAAAACTGTTTTTT.

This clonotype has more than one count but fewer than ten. The CDR3 DNA reads as TGTGCCAGCAGTTTATGGGCGGAGATGGTCCTCCACTTT. It is translated as CASSLWAEMVLHF. This sequence joins TRBV28 and TRBJ1-6; D is unclear. Deletions cut 0 bases from V and 15 bases from J, with 12 bases between. The CDR3 spans 13 residues. Germline V lookup: CDR1 MDHEN, CDR2 SYDVKM. Looking up the rest from reference TRBV28 and TRBJ1-6 gives the full variable domain: DVKVTQSSRYLVKRTGEKVFLECVQDMDHENMFWYRQDPGLGLRLIYFSYDVKMKEKGDIPEGYSVSREKKERFSLILESASTNQTSMYLCASSLWAEMVLHFGNGTRLTVT.

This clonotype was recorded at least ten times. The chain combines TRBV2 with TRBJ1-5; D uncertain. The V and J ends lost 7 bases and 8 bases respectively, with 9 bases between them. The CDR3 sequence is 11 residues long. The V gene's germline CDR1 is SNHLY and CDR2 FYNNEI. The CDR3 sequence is CASTGWEPQHF. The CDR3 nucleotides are TGTGCCAGCACCGGGTGGGAGCCCCAGCATTTT. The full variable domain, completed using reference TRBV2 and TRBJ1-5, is EPEVTQTPSHQVTQMGQEVILRCVPISNHLYFYWYRQILGQKVEFLVSFYNNEISEKSEIFDDQFSVERPDGSNFTLKIRSTKLEDSAMYFCASTGWEPQHFGDGTRLSIL.

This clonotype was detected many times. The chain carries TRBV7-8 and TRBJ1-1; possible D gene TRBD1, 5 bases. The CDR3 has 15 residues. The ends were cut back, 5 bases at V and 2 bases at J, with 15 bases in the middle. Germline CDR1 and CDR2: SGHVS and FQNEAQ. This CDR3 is CASSEGWVPNTEAFF. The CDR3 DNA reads TGTGCCAGCAGCGAGGGGTGGGTCCCCAACACTGAAGCTTTCTTT.

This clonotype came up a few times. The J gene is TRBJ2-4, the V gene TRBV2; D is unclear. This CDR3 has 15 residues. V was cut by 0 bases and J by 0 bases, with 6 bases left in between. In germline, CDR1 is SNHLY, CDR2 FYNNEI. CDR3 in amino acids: CASSEAHVAKNIQYF. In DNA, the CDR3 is TGTGCCAGCAGTGAAGCGCACGTAGCCAAAAACATTCAGTACTTC.

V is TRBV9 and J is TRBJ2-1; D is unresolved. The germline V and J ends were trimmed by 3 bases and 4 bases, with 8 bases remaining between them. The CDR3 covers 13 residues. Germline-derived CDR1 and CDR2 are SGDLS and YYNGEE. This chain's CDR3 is CASSADRYNEQFF. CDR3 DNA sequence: TGTGCCAGCAGCGCGGATAGATACAATGAGCAGTTCTTC.

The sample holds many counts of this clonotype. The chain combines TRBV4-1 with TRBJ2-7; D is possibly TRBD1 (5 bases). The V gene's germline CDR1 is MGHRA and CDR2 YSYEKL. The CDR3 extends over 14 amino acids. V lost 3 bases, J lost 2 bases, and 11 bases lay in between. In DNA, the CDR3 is TGCGCCAGCAGCCAGGGGCCCTTTGCCTACGAGCAGTACTTC. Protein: CASSQGPFAYEQYF.

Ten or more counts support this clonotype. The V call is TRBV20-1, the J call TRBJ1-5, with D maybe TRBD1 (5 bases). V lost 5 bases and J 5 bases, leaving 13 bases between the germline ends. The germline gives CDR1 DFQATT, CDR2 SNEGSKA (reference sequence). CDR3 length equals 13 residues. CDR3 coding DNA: TGCAGTGCTTACAGGTTAAACTATCAGCCCCAGCATTTT. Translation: CSAYRLNYQPQHF.

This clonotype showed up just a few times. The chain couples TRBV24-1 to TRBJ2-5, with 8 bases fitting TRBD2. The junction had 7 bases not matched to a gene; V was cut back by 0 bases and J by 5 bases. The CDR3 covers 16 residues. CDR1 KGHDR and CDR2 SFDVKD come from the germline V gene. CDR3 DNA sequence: TGTGCCACCAGTGATTTGCGGGCTAGCGGGCGGGAGACCCAGTACTTC. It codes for CATSDLRASGRETQYF.

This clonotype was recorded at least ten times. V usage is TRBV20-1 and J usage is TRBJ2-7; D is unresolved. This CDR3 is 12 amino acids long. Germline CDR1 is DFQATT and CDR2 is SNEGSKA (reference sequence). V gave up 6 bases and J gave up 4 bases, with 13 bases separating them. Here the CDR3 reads CSATKVQYEQYF. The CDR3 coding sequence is TGCAGTGCGACGAAGGTGCAGTACGAGCAGTACTTC.

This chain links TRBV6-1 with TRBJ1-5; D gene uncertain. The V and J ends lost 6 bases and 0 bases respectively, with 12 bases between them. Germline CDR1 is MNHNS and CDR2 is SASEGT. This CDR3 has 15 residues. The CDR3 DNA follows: TGTGCCAGCAGCTCCGACGGTAATAGCAATCAGCCCCAGCATTTT. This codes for CASSSDGNSNQPQHF.

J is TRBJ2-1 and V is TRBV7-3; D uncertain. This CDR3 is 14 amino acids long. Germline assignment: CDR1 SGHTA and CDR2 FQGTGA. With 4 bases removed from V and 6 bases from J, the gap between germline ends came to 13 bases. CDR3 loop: CASSSRPLFNEQFF. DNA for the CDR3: TGTGCCAGCAGCTCAAGACCCCTTTTCAATGAGCAGTTCTTC.

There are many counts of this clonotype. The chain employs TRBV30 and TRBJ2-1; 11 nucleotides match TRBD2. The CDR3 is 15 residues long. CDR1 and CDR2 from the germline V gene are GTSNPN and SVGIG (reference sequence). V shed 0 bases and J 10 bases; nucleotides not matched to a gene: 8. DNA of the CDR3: TGTGCCTGGAGTGTAAGGGGACTAGCGGCAGGAGAGCAGTTCTTC. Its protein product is CAWSVRGLAAGEQFF.

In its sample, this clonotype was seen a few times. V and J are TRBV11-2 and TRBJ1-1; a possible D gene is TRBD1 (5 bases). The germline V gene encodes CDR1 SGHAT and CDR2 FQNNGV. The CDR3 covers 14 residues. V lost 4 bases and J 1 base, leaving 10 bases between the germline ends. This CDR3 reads CASSSGGRNTEAFF. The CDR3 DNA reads TGTGCCAGCAGCTCGGGGGGACGGAACACTGAAGCTTTCTTT. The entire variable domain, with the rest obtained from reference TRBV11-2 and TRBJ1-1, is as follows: EAGVAQSPRYKIIEKRQSVAFWCNPISGHATLYWYQQILGQGPKLLIQFQNNGVVDDSQLPKDRFSAERLKGVDSTLKIQPAKLEDSAVYLCASSSGGRNTEAFFGQGTRLTVV.